The 26 T cell receptor beta chains presented below share a single source sample, sequenced in a study of blood T cell repertoires in COVID-19. The method was immunoSEQ multiplex PCR; TCRdb's version includes in-frame clones alone and lacks a portion of them. The table records some 260,000 clones, approximately 80% of them present only once. Sequenced: peripheral blood. These receptors were taken from a woman in her 40s with active or convalescent COVID-19.

V usage is TRBV10-3 and J usage is TRBJ2-7, with 7 bases lining up with TRBD1. The CDR3 length is 13 residues. J was trimmed by 2 bases and V by 3 bases; bases with no gene match: 1. Germline loops: CDR1 ENHRY, CDR2 SYGVKD. The CDR3 nucleotides read TGTGCCATCAGTGAAGACAGGGCCTACGAGCAGTACTTC. Residues: CAISEDRAYEQYF.

The V call is TRBV4-2, the J call TRBJ1-1, with D possibly being TRBD1 (5 bases). This CDR3 is 14 amino acids long. V was pared by 0 bases and J by 1 base, with 6 bases between. Germline CDR1 LGHNA, CDR2 YNFKEQ. CDR3 amino acids: CASSQEGGNTEAFF. CDR3 in DNA: TGTGCCAGCAGCCAAGAGGGGGGGAACACTGAAGCTTTCTTT.

This chain uses TRBV6-2 or TRBV6-3 with TRBJ1-2; D may be TRBD1 (5 bases). V shed 3 bases and J shed 4 bases, with 18 bases lying between them. This CDR3 contains 16 residues. Germline CDR1 is MNHEY and CDR2 is SVGEGT. The DNA of the CDR3 is TGTGCCAGCAGTTATGGCGGTTTGACAGACCGCTATGGCTACACCTTC. Protein product: CASSYGGLTDRYGYTF.

This clone was counted only a few times. This chain uses TRBV5-1 with TRBJ2-2, with 11 bases matching TRBD2. The germline gives CDR1 SGHRS, CDR2 YFSETQ. The ends lost 0 bases at V and 7 bases at J; junction bases unmatched: 5. This CDR3 is 16 amino acids long. CDR3 nucleotides: TGCGCCAGCAGCTTGGAACTAGCGGGGGCCGGCGGGGAGCTGTTTTTT. Translating gives CASSLELAGAGGELFF.

A few counts support this clone. J is TRBJ1-1 and V is TRBV5-1; D gene uncertain. CDR1 is SGHRS, CDR2 YFSETQ, per germline. There are 12 residues in the CDR3. With 3 bases removed from V and 3 bases from J, the gap between germline ends came to 6 bases. In DNA form, the CDR3 reads TGCGCCAGCAGCTATCGGGACACTGAAGCTTTCTTT. Amino acids: CASSYRDTEAFF.

This clone was detected a few times. The chain couples TRBV19 to TRBJ2-3; possibly TRBD2 for D (7 bases). With 3 bases removed from V and 6 bases from J, the gap between germline ends came to 19 bases. The CDR3 is 16 residues long. Germline CDR1 reads LNHDA; CDR2 reads SQIVND (reference sequence). The CDR3 loop reads CASSIWAGAQGDTQYF. DNA for the CDR3: TGTGCCAGTAGTATTTGGGCGGGGGCTCAGGGTGATACGCAGTATTTT. Together with reference TRBV19 and TRBJ2-3, the CDR3 gives the full variable domain: DGGITQSPKYLFRKEGQNVTLSCEQNLNHDAMYWYRQDPGQGLRLIYYSQIVNDFQKGDIAEGYSVSREKKESFPLTVTSAQKNPTAFYLCASSIWAGAQGDTQYFGPGTRLTVL.

The chain recombines TRBV11-3 with TRBJ2-1; TRBD2 might be the D (6 bases). Trimming cost V 5 bases and J 1 base, with 12 bases left between them. The CDR3 sequence is 15 residues long. Germline CDR1 is SGHNT and CDR2 is YENEEA. CDR3 sequence (DNA): TGTGCCAGCAGCCCGGGACTGACTTCCTACAATGAGCAGTTCTTC. Its protein is CASSPGLTSYNEQFF.

The V gene is TRBV30, the J gene TRBJ1-4; 9 bases map to TRBD1. The length of the CDR3 is 16 residues. CDR1 and CDR2 from the germline V gene are GTSNPN and SVGIG (reference sequence). J lost 2 bases, V lost 1 base, and 5 bases had no gene match. CDR3 amino acids: CAWSGDRVNTNEKLFF. The CDR3 DNA reads TGTGCCTGGAGTGGGGACAGGGTTAATACTAATGAAAAACTGTTTTTT.

The chain links TRBV6-5 to TRBJ1-5; D might be TRBD1 (6 bases). There are 14 residues in the CDR3. V lost 6 bases and J lost 4, with 13 bases in between. Germline CDR1 is MNHEY and CDR2 is SVGAGI. CDR3 region: CASRLPGVNQPQHF. The CDR3 coding sequence is TGTGCCAGCAGACTCCCAGGGGTGAATCAGCCCCAGCATTTT.

The genes are TRBV11-2 and TRBJ1-5; D is uncertain. Trimming cost V 5 bases and J 6 bases, with 20 bases left between them. This CDR3 region has 16 residues. Germline CDR1 is SGHAT and CDR2 is FQNNGV. CDR3 protein: CASSPLNQGGSQPQHF. CDR3 nucleotides: TGTGCCAGCAGCCCATTAAATCAAGGAGGGTCTCAGCCCCAGCATTTT.

Turning to this clone: The same CDR3 arises from other DNA sequences in this sample as well. The V and J genes are TRBV9 and TRBJ2-5; TRBD1 might be the D (6 bases). The V end lost 0 bases, the J end lost 5 bases, and 17 bases lay between the germline ends. CDR3 length: 16 amino acids. Germline lookup yields CDR1 SGDLS and CDR2 YYNGEE. The CDR3 protein is CASSVGRGGGRETQYF. The CDR3 bases are TGTGCCAGCAGCGTAGGACGTGGGGGCGGGCGGGAGACCCAGTACTTC.

The chain uses TRBV18 and TRBJ2-3; D possibly corresponds to TRBD2 (7 bases). Deletions cut 4 bases from V and 5 bases from J, with 13 bases between. Germline lookup yields CDR1 KGHSH and CDR2 LQKENI. The CDR3 runs 14 residues. CDR3 sequence: CASSLRGAQDTQYF. The CDR3 nucleotides are TGTGCCAGCTCACTACGGGGGGCCCAAGATACGCAGTATTTT.

As DNA, the CDR3 is TGTGCCAGTAGTACCCCTCTTGGACAGGGTTTGAACACTGAAGCTTTCTTT. It yields the protein CASSTPLGQGLNTEAFF. The J gene is TRBJ1-1, the V gene TRBV19; TRBD1 matches at 8 bases. This CDR3 is 17 amino acids long. J lost 0 bases, V lost 4 bases, and 10 bases had no gene match. From germline, CDR1 is LNHDA and CDR2 SQIVND (reference sequence).

The chain is built from TRBV3-1 (or the pseudogene TRBV3-2) and TRBJ1-2; D possibly corresponds to TRBD1 (6 bases). Germline lookup yields CDR1 LGHDT and CDR2 YNNKEL (reference sequence). This CDR3 region has 19 residues. V was cut by 3 bases and J by 1 base, with 24 bases left in between. CDR3: CASSHVYRDTDYHNYGYTF. The CDR3 nucleotides are TGTGCCAGCAGCCACGTTTACCGGGACACCGACTACCATAACTATGGCTACACCTTC.

V and J are TRBV28 and TRBJ1-1, with 8 nucleotides matching TRBD1. The V gene end was trimmed by 2 bases and the J gene end by 9 bases; junction bases not matched to a gene: 17. The CDR3 consists of 17 residues. The germline V gene encodes CDR1 MDHEN and CDR2 SYDVKM. The CDR3 DNA sequence: TGTGCCAGCAGTTTAGCTTCGGCCTTTACAGGGGGTGTGAAAGCTTTCTTT. As protein: CASSLASAFTGGVKAFF.

This chain links TRBV11-2 with TRBJ2-5, with TRBD2 identical over 12 bases. With V trimmed by 0 bases and J by 4 bases, 6 bases remained unmatched. The CDR3 is made up of 17 amino acids. The germline V gene encodes CDR1 SGHAT and CDR2 FQNNGV. CDR3 nucleotides: TGTGCCAGCAGCTTAGATGGGCTAGCGGGGGGGCTAGAGACCCAGTACTTC. This gives the protein CASSLDGLAGGLETQYF.

This clone has more than one count but fewer than ten. The chain carries TRBV7-3 and TRBJ1-2; TRBD1 matches 8 bases. V shed 3 bases and J 4 bases; nucleotides not matched to a gene: 7. CDR3 length: 15 residues. Germline V lookup: CDR1 SGHTA, CDR2 FQGTGA. The CDR3 sequence is CASSFLDRGGYGYTF. Written as DNA, the CDR3 is TGTGCCAGCAGCTTCCTCGACAGGGGAGGCTATGGCTACACCTTC.

The chain is built from TRBV5-1 and TRBJ1-6; TRBD1 matches at 9 bases. In germline, CDR1 is SGHRS, CDR2 YFSETQ. The V gene end was trimmed by 0 bases and the J gene end by 5 bases; junction bases not matched to a gene: 3. The CDR3 is 16 amino acids. The DNA for the CDR3 is TGCGCCAGCAGCTTGGACGGGACAGGGAATAATTCACCCCTCCACTTT. This sequence encodes CASSLDGTGNNSPLHF.

This clone showed up just a few times. The CDR3 here is CSAQASGGSRTGELFF. The CDR3, as DNA: TGCAGCGCTCAGGCTAGCGGGGGGTCGAGGACCGGGGAGCTGTTTTTT. The chain joins TRBV29-1 to TRBJ2-2; TRBD2 aligns across 11 bases. The CDR3 extends over 16 amino acids. Unmatched junction bases numbered 12, after V lost 7 bases and J lost 5 bases. In germline, CDR1 is SQVTM, CDR2 ANQGSEA.

The chain has TRBV11-3 and TRBJ2-1; D is perhaps TRBD1 (6 bases). The germline CDR1 and CDR2 sequences are SGHNT and YENEEA. The CDR3 consists of 13 residues. V gave up 3 bases and J gave up 10 bases, with 13 bases separating them. The CDR3 DNA reads TGTGCCAGCAGCTTTACAATGGGGGCCGAGCAGTTCTTC. Its protein product is CASSFTMGAEQFF.

V gene TRBV7-8 combines with J gene TRBJ2-2; D ambiguous. The CDR3 is 14 amino acids. Trimming shortened V by 2 bases and J by 4 bases, and 8 bases separated the two germline ends. Per germline, CDR1 SGHVS and CDR2 FQNEAQ. CDR3 DNA: TGTGCCAGCAGCTTAAGTTCACTCACCGGGGAGCTGTTTTTT. It encodes CASSLSSLTGELFF.

The J gene is TRBJ2-5, the V gene TRBV2, with 8 bases lining up with TRBD1. The CDR3 runs 15 residues. Unmatched junction bases numbered 7, after V lost 2 bases and J lost 5 bases. CDR1 is SNHLY, CDR2 FYNNEI, per germline. CDR3 nucleotide sequence: TGTGCCAGCAGTGAATTTACAGGGGGAGGCGAGACCCAGTACTTC. Translation gives CASSEFTGGGETQYF.

The rearrangement joins TRBV5-1 to TRBJ1-5; 10 bases fit TRBD1. Germline V gene sequence: CDR1 SGHRS, CDR2 YFSETQ. Trimming at V came to 4 bases and at J to 9 bases, leaving 7 bases not matched to a gene. This CDR3 spans 14 amino acids. CDR3: CASSQGQGVLPQHF. The CDR3 nucleotides read TGCGCCAGCAGCCAAGGACAGGGGGTACTGCCCCAGCATTTT.

This clone was seen only once. This chain links TRBV19 with TRBJ2-1; D gene ambiguous. CDR1 LNHDA and CDR2 SQIVND come from the germline V gene (reference sequence). V lost 0 bases and J lost 6, with 12 bases in between. CDR3 size: 15 residues. CDR3 protein: CASSIDSRLSNEQFF. The CDR3 DNA follows: TGTGCCAGTAGTATAGACTCCCGCCTCAGCAATGAGCAGTTCTTC.

This chain uses TRBV2 with TRBJ1-2; 7 bases line up with TRBD1. The CDR3 covers 15 residues. Germline lookup yields CDR1 SNHLY and CDR2 FYNNEI. The V and J ends lost 4 bases and 6 bases, in that order; junction bases with no gene match: 11. CDR3 in amino acids: CASSGDDRAWDGYTF. The CDR3 region has the DNA TGTGCCAGCAGTGGGGACGACAGGGCATGGGATGGCTACACCTTC.

This clone has at least ten counts. This rearrangement joins TRBV4-1 to TRBJ1-4, with no clear D. Germline V CDR1 and CDR2: MGHRA, YSYEKL. This CDR3 comprises 15 residues. Trimming pared 4 bases from V and 7 bases from J, leaving 16 bases between. The CDR3 DNA reads TGCGCCAGCAGCCTGAAAGGGTCCCGGGGTGAAAAACTGTTTTTT. This sequence encodes CASSLKGSRGEKLFF.